A selection of T cell receptor beta chains follows, all from one sample in a study of cytomegalovirus exposure and HLA in healthy donors. Sequenced by immunoSEQ multiplex PCR; TCRdb stores in-frame clones only, minus some. The sample contains about 170,000 clones, 71% of which appear only once. The sequenced material came from PBMCs. These receptors were collected from a girl between 5 and 17 years old in good health and CMV-seronegative. Each CDR3 is given with its conserved first and last residue. Each record gives: D gene, V gene, clone size, J gene, CDR3 protein, CDR3 DNA. A D gene is named only where the DNA matches it firmly. A row's size may be missing; if present it is once, few, many or a size class.

TRBD2	TRBV4-1	-	TRBJ2-7	CASSLGRGGLYEQYF	TGCGCCAGCAGCCTAGGCCGCGGGGGACTCTACGAGCAGTACTTC
TRBD1	TRBV6-1	-	TRBJ2-7	CASSRTGSEQYF	TGTGCCAGCAGTAGGACAGGTTCCGAGCAGTACTTC
-	TRBV29-1	-	TRBJ1-1	CSVANRQAINTEAFF	TGCAGCGTTGCCAACCGACAGGCGATAAACACTGAAGCTTTCTTT
-	TRBV27	once	TRBJ1-3	CASKADRSTGNTIYF	TGTGCCAGCAAAGCTGACAGGTCTACTGGAAACACCATATATTTT
TRBD2	TRBV5-1	-	TRBJ2-3	CASSLGSSGTDTQYF	TGCGCCAGCAGCTTGGGCTCTAGCGGAACAGATACGCAGTATTTT
TRBD1	TRBV11-2	-	TRBJ2-7	CASSFVPGQYEQYF	TGTGCCAGCAGCTTTGTCCCGGGACAGTACGAGCAGTACTTC
-	TRBV4-1	few	TRBJ2-7	CASSQERGMAGEQYF	TGCGCCAGCAGCCAAGAACGGGGGATGGCTGGCGAGCAGTACTTC
-	TRBV10-1	-	TRBJ1-2	CASSEAGAHGYTF	TGCGCCAGCAGTGAGGCAGGGGCTCATGGCTACACCTTC
-	TRBV13	-	TRBJ1-4	CASSLLQGTATNEKLFF	TGTGCCAGCAGCTTATTACAGGGAACTGCAACTAATGAAAAACTGTTTTTT
TRBD1	TRBV6-1	-	TRBJ2-3	CASRADRGTDTQYF	TGTGCCAGCAGGGCGGACAGGGGCACAGATACGCAGTATTTT
-	TRBV11-2	-	TRBJ1-2	CASSPRAGEGYGYTF	TGTGCCAGCAGCCCCCGGGCGGGGGAAGGCTATGGCTACACCTTC
TRBD1	TRBV19	-	TRBJ1-2	CASSLRGRFHGYTF	TGTGCCAGTAGTCTCAGGGGGCGTTTTCATGGCTACACCTTC
TRBD1	TRBV7-3	-	TRBJ2-2	CASSKGQGNTGELFF	TGTGCCAGCAGCAAGGGACAGGGGAACACCGGGGAGCTGTTTTTT
-	TRBV13	few	TRBJ2-7	CASSQTSFGEQYF	TGTGCCAGCAGCCAGACTAGTTTCGGCGAGCAGTACTTC
-	TRBV4-2	-	TRBJ2-2	CASSQDGQGGAGELFF	TGTGCCAGCAGCCAAGACGGCCAGGGAGGTGCCGGGGAGCTGTTTTTT
-	TRBV28	-	TRBJ1-2	CASESAPYGYTF	TGTGCCAGCGAGAGCGCGCCTTATGGCTACACCTTC
TRBD1	TRBV30	-	TRBJ1-1	CAWTRGQAFF	TGTGCCTGGACCAGGGGGCAAGCTTTCTTT
TRBD1	TRBV6-5	-	TRBJ2-3	CASSHRTGSTDTQYF	TGTGCCAGCAGTCACCGGACAGGGAGCACAGATACGCAGTATTTT
-	TRBV5-6	-	TRBJ2-3	CASSLRTDTQYF	TGTGCCAGCAGCTTACGGACAGATACGCAGTATTTT
-	TRBV2	-	TRBJ2-1	CASSPGPQRGEQFF	TGTGCCAGCAGTCCCGGGCCCCAAAGGGGTGAGCAGTTCTTC
TRBD1	TRBV30	-	TRBJ1-2	CAWGQGNYGYTF	TGTGCCTGGGGACAGGGGAACTATGGCTACACCTTC
TRBD1	TRBV7-9	-	TRBJ2-7	CASRDRGREQYF	TGTGCCAGCCGGGACAGGGGGCGGGAGCAGTACTTC
-	TRBV7-9	-	TRBJ1-1	CASSLEQMNTEAFF	TGTGCCAGCAGCTTAGAACAGATGAACACTGAAGCTTTCTTT
TRBD2	TRBV10-3	-	TRBJ2-5	CAISETSGGAETQYF	TGTGCCATCAGTGAGACTAGCGGGGGGGCAGAGACCCAGTACTTC
-	TRBV18	-	TRBJ1-4	CASSPQQGSKEKLFF	TGTGCCAGCTCACCACAACAGGGAAGTAAGGAAAAACTGTTTTTT
-	TRBV30	-	TRBJ1-5	CAWGIGRRSQPQHF	TGTGCCTGGGGGATAGGGCGGAGGTCGCAGCCCCAGCATTTT
TRBD1	TRBV27	few	TRBJ1-2	CASRNLGQDAYGYTF	TGTGCCAGCAGGAACTTAGGACAGGATGCCTATGGCTACACCTTC
TRBD2	TRBV29-1	-	TRBJ2-7	CSVEKTTGTSGGPSGYEQYF	TGCAGCGTTGAAAAAACGACCGGGACTAGCGGGGGGCCCTCCGGGTACGAGCAGTACTTC
-	TRBV19	-	TRBJ1-2	CASSIGANYGYTF	TGTGCCAGTAGTATCGGGGCTAACTATGGCTACACCTTC
-	TRBV5-5	-	TRBJ2-7	CASSLNPRSSYEQYF	TGTGCCAGCAGCTTGAACCCGAGGAGCTCCTACGAGCAGTACTTC